These T cell receptor beta chains were read from a single sample in a study of PD-L1 blockade in urothelial cancer. Only in-frame clones appear in the TCRdb table, and some are missing; sequencing was by immunoSEQ multiplex PCR. The sample consists of 100,000 or so clones, about 85% of them appearing once. Material: PBMCs, obtained around atezolizumab (anti-PD-L1) treatment. All receptors come from a man aged 50 or older with urothelial cancer. The CDR3 runs from the conserved cysteine through the conserved F or W. D genes are given only for firm matches. The size field is filled for only some rows; it gives once, few, many or a size class.

J gene: TRBJ1-1
V gene: TRBV4-1
D gene: .
clone size: .
CDR3 DNA: TGCGCCAGCAGTCGAAAAACAGTGAACACTGAAGCTTTCTTT
CDR3 protein: CASSRKTVNTEAFF

J gene: TRBJ2-5
V gene: TRBV9
D gene: .
clone size: .
CDR3 DNA: TGTGCCAGCAGCGCCGGGGTGGAAGAGACCCAGTACTTC
CDR3 protein: CASSAGVEETQYF

J gene: TRBJ2-2
V gene: TRBV7-2
D gene: TRBD2
clone size: .
CDR3 DNA: TGTGCCAGCAGCTTAAGCGGGAGGTATTTGGTCGGGGAGCTGTTTTTT
CDR3 protein: CASSLSGRYLVGELFF

J gene: TRBJ1-4
V gene: TRBV2
D gene: .
clone size: .
CDR3 DNA: TGTGCCAGCCTAAATGGCCACCGGGTCGGTGAAAAACTGTTTTTT
CDR3 protein: CASLNGHRVGEKLFF

J gene: TRBJ2-7
V gene: TRBV5-1
D gene: .
clone size: .
CDR3 DNA: TGCGCCAGCAGCTTGGGAACTCTTACCTACGAGCAGTACTTC
CDR3 protein: CASSLGTLTYEQYF

J gene: TRBJ2-1
V gene: TRBV15
D gene: TRBD2
clone size: .
CDR3 DNA: TGTGCCACCAGACGAACCGGGACTAGCGTAACTGGGAATGAGCAGTTCTTC
CDR3 protein: CATRRTGTSVTGNEQFF

J gene: TRBJ2-1
V gene: TRBV11-2
D gene: .
clone size: .
CDR3 DNA: TGTGCCAGCTCTGACTACCAGGCCCACAATGAGCAGTTCTTC
CDR3 protein: CASSDYQAHNEQFF

J gene: TRBJ2-7
V gene: TRBV4-1
D gene: TRBD1
clone size: .
CDR3 DNA: TGCGCCAGCAGCCAGGGGCCCGGGACAGCCTACGAGCAGTACTTC
CDR3 protein: CASSQGPGTAYEQYF

J gene: TRBJ2-3
V gene: TRBV5-1
D gene: .
clone size: .
CDR3 DNA: TGCGCCAGCAGCTTGGGCCGGGGTGGGCCGGGTAGTTTGGGCGATACGCAGTATTTT
CDR3 protein: CASSLGRGGPGSLGDTQYF

J gene: TRBJ2-7
V gene: TRBV29-1
D gene: .
clone size: .
CDR3 DNA: TGCAGCGTCCAAGGGGTCGACAGCTACGAGCAGTACTTC
CDR3 protein: CSVQGVDSYEQYF

J gene: TRBJ1-5
V gene: TRBV19
D gene: .
clone size: .
CDR3 DNA: TGTGCCAGTAGTATAGTTCCAGGGCAGCAGCCCCAGCATTTT
CDR3 protein: CASSIVPGQQPQHF

J gene: TRBJ2-7
V gene: TRBV4-1
D gene: TRBD2
clone size: .
CDR3 DNA: TGCGCCAGCAGCCCGGGACTAGCGGCCGCCACCTACGAGCAGTACTTC
CDR3 protein: CASSPGLAAATYEQYF

J gene: TRBJ1-4
V gene: TRBV9
D gene: .
clone size: .
CDR3 DNA: TGTGCCAGCACTGTGGGGCCCACTAATGAAAAACTGTTTTTT
CDR3 protein: CASTVGPTNEKLFF

J gene: TRBJ1-2
V gene: TRBV5-1
D gene: TRBD1
clone size: once
CDR3 DNA: TGCGCCAGCAGTTCGACAGGGGAAAGTGGCTACACCTTC
CDR3 protein: CASSSTGESGYTF

J gene: TRBJ2-1
V gene: TRBV7-9
D gene: TRBD2
clone size: .
CDR3 DNA: TGTGCCAGCAGCATTAGCGGGAGCTGGAATGAGCAGTTCTTC
CDR3 protein: CASSISGSWNEQFF

J gene: TRBJ2-5
V gene: TRBV10-3
D gene: TRBD1
clone size: .
CDR3 DNA: TGTGCCATCAGTGAGACGGGACAGGGGGCTGTCGAGACCCAGTACTTC
CDR3 protein: CAISETGQGAVETQYF

J gene: TRBJ2-5
V gene: TRBV7-9
D gene: TRBD2
clone size: .
CDR3 DNA: TGTGCCAGCAGCTCGGGCGGGAGGGCCGCGGAGACCCAGTACTTC
CDR3 protein: CASSSGGRAAETQYF

J gene: TRBJ2-2
V gene: TRBV6-4
D gene: TRBD1
clone size: .
CDR3 DNA: TGTGCCAGCAGGACAGGGGGTAACACCGGGGAGCTGTTTTTT
CDR3 protein: CASRTGGNTGELFF

J gene: TRBJ1-3
V gene: TRBV6-5
D gene: .
clone size: .
CDR3 DNA: TGTGCCAGCAGTTCTACAGGGAGCATTGGTGGAAACACCATATATTTT
CDR3 protein: CASSSTGSIGGNTIYF

J gene: TRBJ2-1
V gene: TRBV5-6
D gene: TRBD2
clone size: .
CDR3 DNA: TGTGCCAGCAGTAGATCTCCCGGGACTAGCGGGAGGGCCGAGAATGAGCAGTTCTTC
CDR3 protein: CASSRSPGTSGRAENEQFF

J gene: TRBJ1-2
V gene: TRBV4-1
D gene: TRBD1
clone size: .
CDR3 DNA: TGCGCCAGCAGCCAAGTTGCTCTGGCAGGGGGTGGTAACTATGGCTACACCTTC
CDR3 protein: CASSQVALAGGGNYGYTF

J gene: TRBJ1-5
V gene: TRBV7-9
D gene: .
clone size: once
CDR3 DNA: TGTGCCAGCAGCTTAGGGTCCGGGAATCAGCCCCAGCATTTT
CDR3 protein: CASSLGSGNQPQHF

J gene: TRBJ2-1
V gene: TRBV2
D gene: .
clone size: .
CDR3 DNA: TGTGCCAGCAGTGAAGGACTAGTCGGCAATGAGCAGTTCTTC
CDR3 protein: CASSEGLVGNEQFF

J gene: TRBJ2-7
V gene: TRBV30
D gene: .
clone size: .
CDR3 DNA: TGTGCCTGGAGCCAGGATCGCTACGAGCAGTACTTC
CDR3 protein: CAWSQDRYEQYF

J gene: TRBJ2-3
V gene: TRBV25-1
D gene: .
clone size: .
CDR3 DNA: TGTGCCAGCAGTGAATTCCTTCGAACTAGCACAGATACGCAGTATTTT
CDR3 protein: CASSEFLRTSTDTQYF

J gene: TRBJ1-2
V gene: TRBV27
D gene: .
clone size: .
CDR3 DNA: TGTGCCAGCAGTTTTCCAGGATTTTATGGCTACACCTTC
CDR3 protein: CASSFPGFYGYTF

J gene: TRBJ1-5
V gene: TRBV28
D gene: .
clone size: .
CDR3 DNA: TGTGCCAGCAGTGGTCAGGGCCCGAGCGGGGTGGTTTATAGCAATCAGCCCCAGCATTTT
CDR3 protein: CASSGQGPSGVVYSNQPQHF

J gene: TRBJ2-3
V gene: TRBV6-1
D gene: .
clone size: .
CDR3 DNA: TGTGCCAGCACCTTCGGGGTTGTGTTCACAGATACGCAGTATTTT
CDR3 protein: CASTFGVVFTDTQYF

J gene: TRBJ2-7
V gene: TRBV28
D gene: .
clone size: once
CDR3 DNA: TGTGCCAGCAAAGGGGACATTCAATACGAGCAGTACTTC
CDR3 protein: CASKGDIQYEQYF

J gene: TRBJ2-1
V gene: TRBV18
D gene: TRBD2
clone size: .
CDR3 DNA: TGTGCCAGCTCACCAAGTCTAGCGGGAGTAGTTGAGCAGTTCTTC
CDR3 protein: CASSPSLAGVVEQFF

J gene: TRBJ2-3
V gene: TRBV28
D gene: .
clone size: .
CDR3 DNA: TGTGCCAGCAGGGGACATCATAGCACAGATACGCAGTATTTT
CDR3 protein: CASRGHHSTDTQYF

J gene: TRBJ1-6
V gene: TRBV12-1
D gene: .
clone size: .
CDR3 DNA: TGTGCCAGCAGCTTTGGGCCTAGCTCCTATAATTCACCCCTCCACTTT
CDR3 protein: CASSFGPSSYNSPLHF

J gene: TRBJ2-1
V gene: TRBV10-3
D gene: TRBD2
clone size: .
CDR3 DNA: TGTGCCATCAGTGAGCTAGCGGGTGGGAATGAGCAGTTCTTC
CDR3 protein: CAISELAGGNEQFF

J gene: TRBJ1-5
V gene: TRBV6-1
D gene: TRBD1
clone size: .
CDR3 DNA: TGTGCCAGCAGTGTGACAGGGATCCGTCAGCCCCAGCATTTT
CDR3 protein: CASSVTGIRQPQHF

J gene: TRBJ2-1
V gene: TRBV15
D gene: .
clone size: few
CDR3 DNA: TGTGCCACCAGCAGGCCTGGGCCCAATGAGCAGTTCTTC
CDR3 protein: CATSRPGPNEQFF

J gene: TRBJ2-2
V gene: TRBV18
D gene: .
clone size: .
CDR3 DNA: TGTGCCAGCTCACCACGGAGGGAGTCGGTCGGGGAGCTGTTTTTT
CDR3 protein: CASSPRRESVGELFF

J gene: TRBJ1-2
V gene: TRBV19
D gene: TRBD1
clone size: once
CDR3 DNA: TGTGCCAGTAGCCGCAAGGGGACAGGGGGCATTTTTGGCTACACCTTC
CDR3 protein: CASSRKGTGGIFGYTF

J gene: TRBJ2-7
V gene: TRBV11-2
D gene: TRBD2
clone size: .
CDR3 DNA: TGTGCCAGCAGCCGGACTAGCGGGTTCGAGCAGTACTTC
CDR3 protein: CASSRTSGFEQYF

J gene: TRBJ1-3
V gene: TRBV2
D gene: .
clone size: .
CDR3 DNA: TGTGCCAGCAGTACAACAGGGCTATCTGGAAACACCATATATTTT
CDR3 protein: CASSTTGLSGNTIYF

J gene: TRBJ1-2
V gene: TRBV29-1
D gene: TRBD1
clone size: .
CDR3 DNA: TGCAGCGTTAAGGACAGGCTCCGGAGTGGCTACACCTTC
CDR3 protein: CSVKDRLRSGYTF

J gene: TRBJ2-7
V gene: TRBV5-1
D gene: TRBD1
clone size: .
CDR3 DNA: TGCGCCAGCAGCCCGACAGAATATCCGGGACAGGGTAAAAACTTC
CDR3 protein: CASSPTEYPGQGKNF

J gene: TRBJ2-3
V gene: TRBV28
D gene: TRBD2
clone size: .
CDR3 DNA: TGTGCCAGCAGCCGGACTAGCGGGAGCAAATCAGATACGCAGTATTTT
CDR3 protein: CASSRTSGSKSDTQYF

J gene: TRBJ1-2
V gene: TRBV19
D gene: .
clone size: once
CDR3 DNA: TGTGCCAGTAGTATAGATCTGGCAGGTAACTATGGCTACACCTTC
CDR3 protein: CASSIDLAGNYGYTF

J gene: TRBJ1-6
V gene: TRBV7-9
D gene: .
clone size: once
CDR3 DNA: TGTGCCAGCAGCTTAGCGTTCGGGTTCGCACCCCTCCACTTT
CDR3 protein: CASSLAFGFAPLHF

J gene: TRBJ2-7
V gene: TRBV7-2
D gene: .
clone size: few
CDR3 DNA: TGTGCCAGCAGCTATCAGGGGGGCGTCTACGAGCAGTACTTC
CDR3 protein: CASSYQGGVYEQYF

J gene: TRBJ1-2
V gene: TRBV2
D gene: .
clone size: .
CDR3 DNA: TGTGCCAGCATCGGGACTGCCGGCTACACCTTC
CDR3 protein: CASIGTAGYTF

J gene: TRBJ2-1
V gene: TRBV10-3
D gene: .
clone size: .
CDR3 DNA: TGTGCCACGCTAGAGAATGAGCAGTTCTTC
CDR3 protein: CATLENEQFF

J gene: TRBJ2-3
V gene: TRBV19
D gene: TRBD2
clone size: .
CDR3 DNA: TGTGCCAGTAGTGTGACTAGCGGGAGTCCGGCAGATACGCAGTATTTT
CDR3 protein: CASSVTSGSPADTQYF

J gene: TRBJ1-1
V gene: TRBV15
D gene: .
clone size: .
CDR3 DNA: TGTGCCACCAGCAGAGCAGTCGCCAGGGAAGCTTTCTTT
CDR3 protein: CATSRAVAREAFF

J gene: TRBJ2-7
V gene: TRBV9
D gene: TRBD2
clone size: .
CDR3 DNA: TGTGCCAGCAGCGTATCCCCCCGGGCTAGCGGGACATACGAGCAGTACTTC
CDR3 protein: CASSVSPRASGTYEQYF

J gene: TRBJ2-2
V gene: TRBV19
D gene: TRBD2
clone size: .
CDR3 DNA: TGTGCCAGTAGTCGACTAGCGGGTGGTACCGGGGAGCTGTTTTTT
CDR3 protein: CASSRLAGGTGELFF

J gene: TRBJ2-7
V gene: TRBV7-6
D gene: .
clone size: .
CDR3 DNA: TGTGCCAGCAGCCCTACAGCCTACGAGCAGTACTTC
CDR3 protein: CASSPTAYEQYF

J gene: TRBJ2-2
V gene: TRBV11-2
D gene: .
clone size: .
CDR3 DNA: TGTGCCAGCAGCTTAGGTCAGGTCGGGGAGCTGTTTTTT
CDR3 protein: CASSLGQVGELFF

J gene: TRBJ1-6
V gene: TRBV11-2
D gene: .
clone size: .
CDR3 DNA: TGTGCCAGCAGCGCCCATCTAGGTGTGAATTCACCCCTCCACTTT
CDR3 protein: CASSAHLGVNSPLHF

J gene: TRBJ2-5
V gene: TRBV6-1
D gene: .
clone size: .
CDR3 DNA: TGTGCCAGCAGTGCCCAGGGTAAAGAGACCCAGTACTTC
CDR3 protein: CASSAQGKETQYF

J gene: TRBJ2-6
V gene: TRBV4-1
D gene: TRBD2
clone size: .
CDR3 DNA: TGCGCCAGCAGCCAAGCCCTCCTGCTAGCGGGAGAGTTTGGGGCCAACGTCCTGACTTTC
CDR3 protein: CASSQALLLAGEFGANVLTF

J gene: TRBJ2-5
V gene: TRBV5-1
D gene: .
clone size: many
CDR3 DNA: TGCGCCAGCAGCATGGACAGCAACCAAGAGACCCAGTACTTC
CDR3 protein: CASSMDSNQETQYF

J gene: TRBJ2-1
V gene: TRBV6-1
D gene: TRBD1
clone size: once
CDR3 DNA: TGTGCCAGCAGTGAAAGGGGGCTGTACAATGAGCAGTTCTTC
CDR3 protein: CASSERGLYNEQFF